In its sample, the clone carrying this T cell receptor (beta chain) was seen a few times. The data were obtained in a study of T cells after yellow fever vaccination. TCRdb used MiXCR to reprocess the 5' RACE reads, holding one entry per CDR3 protein. The table records about 220,000 distinct CDR3 sequences, under 3.5% of them present only once. Trimming left V 2 bases short and J 5 bases short, with 26 bases between. The CDR3 covers 19 residues. The genes are TRBV12-3 or TRBV12-4 and TRBJ2-3; D may be TRBD1 or TRBD2 (6 bases each). The sequencing used CD4+ T cells sorted from PBMCs, collected 10 days after the yellow fever booster vaccination. This clonotype was sampled from a man aged 18 to 35 who received the YFV17D yellow fever vaccine. Here the CDR3 DNA reads TGTGCCAGCAGTTTAAGGCGGGGCAGGGGTATGTATAGCGAAGATACGCAGTATTTT. Translated: CASSLRRGRGMYSEDTQYF.